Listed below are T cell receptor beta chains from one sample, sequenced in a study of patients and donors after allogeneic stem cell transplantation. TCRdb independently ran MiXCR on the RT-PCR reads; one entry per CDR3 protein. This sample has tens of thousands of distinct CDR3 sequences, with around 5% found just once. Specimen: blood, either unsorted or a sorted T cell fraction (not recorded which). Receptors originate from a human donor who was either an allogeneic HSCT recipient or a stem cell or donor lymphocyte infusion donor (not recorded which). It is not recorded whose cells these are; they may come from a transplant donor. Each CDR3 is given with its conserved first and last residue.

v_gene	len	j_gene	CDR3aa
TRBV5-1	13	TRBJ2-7	CASSVGQPYEQYF
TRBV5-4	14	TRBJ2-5	CASSPGGTGETQYF
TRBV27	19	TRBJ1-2	CASSRYWPGGQGQIYGYTF
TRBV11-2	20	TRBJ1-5	CASSLDHPRDRGNGVGPQHF
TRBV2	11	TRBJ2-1	CASHEQNEQFF
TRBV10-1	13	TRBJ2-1	CASSAASGNEQFF
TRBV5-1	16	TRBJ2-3	CASSSPPGLITDTQYF
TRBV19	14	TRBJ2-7	CASSIRDGSYEQYF
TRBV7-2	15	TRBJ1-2	CASSSPTGGLYGYTF
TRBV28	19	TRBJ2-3	CASNYRPFIQGSAPDTQYF
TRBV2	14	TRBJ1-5	CASSEGQGAQPQHF
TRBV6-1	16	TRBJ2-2	CASSPRLAQNTGELFF
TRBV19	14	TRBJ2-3	CASRGRGSTDTQYF
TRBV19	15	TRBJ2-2	CASRRTGTNTGELFF
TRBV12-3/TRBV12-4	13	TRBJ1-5	CASSLRIDQPQHF
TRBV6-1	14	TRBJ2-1	CASAFDTFDNEQFF
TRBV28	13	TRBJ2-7	CASSLSRDLEQYF
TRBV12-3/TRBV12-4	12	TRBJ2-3	CASSRDSDTQYF
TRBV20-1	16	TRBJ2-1	CSASKGSGSSYNEQFF
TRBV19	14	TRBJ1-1	CASSAPERVTEAFF
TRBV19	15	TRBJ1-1	CASSMGGANFNEAFF
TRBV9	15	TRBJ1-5	CASSAGTGHNQPQHF
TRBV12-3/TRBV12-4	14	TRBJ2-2	CASSSGGGAGELFF
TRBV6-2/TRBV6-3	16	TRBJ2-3	CASSLFPGGSTDTQYF
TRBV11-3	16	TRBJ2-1	CASSLRTGSSYNEQFF
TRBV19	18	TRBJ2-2	CARSKGPTSRSGTGELFF
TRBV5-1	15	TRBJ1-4	CASSLQGASNEKLFF
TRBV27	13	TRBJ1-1	CARKGALNTEAFF
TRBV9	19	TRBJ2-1	CASSRGGGRTKQTYNEQFF
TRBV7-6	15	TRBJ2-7	CASSLRGTEHYEQYF
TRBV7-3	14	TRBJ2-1	CASSGTGGSNEQFF
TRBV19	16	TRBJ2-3	CASSIDVDRFTDTQYF
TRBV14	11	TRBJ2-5	CASSPGVTQYF
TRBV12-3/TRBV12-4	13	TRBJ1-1	CASSLSWNTEAFF
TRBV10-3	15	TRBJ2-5	CAISDPMTVSETQYF